This T cell receptor beta chain was sequenced for a study of spatial heterogeneity in lung cancer. Study-level background: Combinations of a unique TCR and a UMI were tallied in raw reads, and on average each appeared more than ten times.

The CDR3 sequence is 15 residues long. J was trimmed by 3 bases and V by 2 bases; bases with no gene match: 6. TCRdb reprocessed the 5' RACE reads with MiXCR, giving one entry per CDR3 protein. The profile shows over 9,500 distinct CDR3 sequences, about 15% of them singletons. As to time point: sample taken at primary tumor resection. Whole RNA, which was extracted from tumor, nontumor lung tissue or frozen PBMC, was sequenced without any cell sorting. The TCR sequence derives from a male donor with early-stage non-small cell lung cancer. This chain links TRBV12-3 or TRBV12-4 with TRBJ2-7; 8 nucleotides agree with TRBD1. Source: PBMCs, taken at surgery. CDR3 DNA sequence: TGTGCCAGCAGTTTAAACCGACAGGGGAGCTACGAGCAGTACTTC. Amino acids: CASSLNRQGSYEQYF.